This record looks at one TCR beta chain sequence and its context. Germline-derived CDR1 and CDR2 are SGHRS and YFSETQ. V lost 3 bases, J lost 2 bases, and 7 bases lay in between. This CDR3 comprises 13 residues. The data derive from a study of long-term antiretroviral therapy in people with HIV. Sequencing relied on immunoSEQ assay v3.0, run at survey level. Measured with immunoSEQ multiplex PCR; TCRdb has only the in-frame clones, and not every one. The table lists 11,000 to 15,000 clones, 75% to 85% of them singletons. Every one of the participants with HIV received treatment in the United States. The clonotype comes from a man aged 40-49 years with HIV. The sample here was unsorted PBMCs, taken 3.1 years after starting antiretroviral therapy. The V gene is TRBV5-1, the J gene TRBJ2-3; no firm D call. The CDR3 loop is CASSSLDTDTQYF. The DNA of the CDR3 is TGCGCCAGCAGCTCCCTAGACACAGATACGCAGTATTTT.